This TCR beta chain comes out of a study of T cells in Graves' hyperthyroidism and ophthalmopathy. It was considered stable Graves' hyperthyroidism when ophthalmopathy did not progress within 18 months. Using 10 ml of fresh peripheral blood, PBMCs were prepared. This clonotype was seen many times. From RNA transcripts, TCR beta CDR3 regions were amplified. During a first-round RT-PCR of the TCR CDR3, the HTBI primer set was used. Each CDR3 protein is one row after TCRdb ran MiXCR on the multiplex PCR reads. The table lists approximately 480,000 distinct CDR3 sequences, about 20% of them singletons. The CDR3 consists of 19 residues. Trimming shortened V by 0 bases and J by 1 base, and 21 bases separated the two germline ends. CDR1 and CDR2 (germline): MNHNS, SASEGT.

Sequencing used blood. This chain uses TRBV6-1 with TRBJ1-1; D might be TRBD1 (6 bases). The TCR originated in a man between 18 and 35 years old with Graves' hyperthyroidism. CDR3 protein: CASSEAPGGGLERNTEAFF. In DNA form, the CDR3 reads TGTGCCAGCAGTGAAGCCCCAGGCGGGGGGCTGGAGAGGAACACTGAAGCTTTCTTT.